Sequencing of this T cell receptor (beta chain) was carried out in a study of Ad26.COV2.S vaccination and SARS-CoV-2 variants. Treatment defined: over 15 received Ad26.COV2.S at low or high dose, single or two shots; several received placebo; per-sample allocation not given. All samples were drawn on day 63, counting from the first vaccine or placebo injection. The individual, an adult aged 18-55 years, was a donor in Boston. The CDR3 is 13 residues long. The germline V and J ends were trimmed by 10 bases and 6 bases, with 16 bases remaining between them. Germline CDR1 LNHDA, CDR2 SQIVND (reference sequence). Profiled with immunoSEQ multiplex PCR; TCRdb holds only in-frame clones, not every one. The sample includes 250,000 to 300,000 clones, more than 75% of them seen just once.

The V call is TRBV19, the J call TRBJ1-5; maybe TRBD1 (5 bases). The source of this sequence is a person aged 18-60 years who received the Ad26.COV2.S COVID-19 vaccine or a placebo. The source was peripheral blood, collected in a trial of Ad26.COV2.S vaccine versus placebo. CDR3 sequence (DNA): TGTGCCACTGCGGGAGGGGTTATTCAGCCCCAGCATTTT. Translating gives CATAGGVIQPQHF.